The next 13 T cell receptor beta chains were all read from a single sample in a study of PD-1 blockade in classical Hodgkin lymphoma. The assay was immunoSEQ multiplex PCR, and TCRdb's table has in-frame clones only and misses some. Here the sample spans tens of thousands of clones, roughly nine tenths being singletons. Every one of the patients relapsed after autologous stem cell transplantation (brentuximab vedotin exposure was variable). Sequencing used peripheral blood mononuclear cells (PBMCs), obtained before the second cycle of nivolumab. The origin of the receptors is a human donor with classical Hodgkin lymphoma.

The chain recombines TRBV21-1 with TRBJ2-7; the D call TRBD1 from the table was never checked on the DNA. TRBV21-1 is flagged as a pseudogene. The CDR3 extends over 17 amino acids. The CDR3 DNA follows: TGTGCCAGCAGCAAGGTTGTGACATGGGGGCCAAGCTACGAGCAGTACTTC. Protein sequence: CASSKVVTWGPSYEQYF.

This chain links TRBV28 with TRBJ2-5; 11 bases are shared with TRBD1. CDR1 MDHEN and CDR2 SYDVKM come from the germline V gene. CDR3 length equals 16 residues. Trimming removed 5 bases from V and 4 bases from J; junction bases left unmatched: 9. The CDR3 nucleotides read TGTGCCAGCAGTCCCTCCTCGGACAGGGGGCGAGAGACCCAGTACTTC. Its translation is CASSPSSDRGRETQYF.

This chain connects TRBV6-1 to TRBJ2-1; 10 bases are shared with TRBD2. Germline V gene data show CDR1 as MNHNS and CDR2 as SASEGT. V was clipped by 4 bases and J by 3 bases; unmatched bases: 3. There are 15 residues in the CDR3. This chain's CDR3 is CASSVSSGSYNEQFF. CDR3 DNA: TGTGCCAGCAGTGTTTCTAGCGGGAGCTACAATGAGCAGTTCTTC.

The rearrangement links TRBV11-1 to TRBJ2-4; D may match TRBD1 or TRBD2 (5 bases each). CDR3 length: 17 amino acids. Trimming removed 5 bases from V and 1 base from J, with 18 bases in between. Germline assignment: CDR1 SGHAT and CDR2 FQDESV (reference sequence). CDR3 sequence: CASSPWAGRDAKNIQYF. As DNA, the CDR3 is TGTGCCAGCAGCCCTTGGGCGGGTAGGGACGCCAAAAACATTCAGTACTTC.

V usage is TRBV2 and J usage is TRBJ2-1; 8 bases are a match to TRBD1. The CDR3 is made up of 18 amino acids. Germline V gene lookup returns CDR1 SNHLY and CDR2 FYNNEI. Unmatched junction bases numbered 14, after V lost 4 bases and J lost 3 bases. As DNA, the CDR3 is TGTGCCAGCAGTGCCCGAGGGACTGCAGGGGGCGGCTACAATGAGCAGTTCTTC. Translating it yields CASSARGTAGGGYNEQFF.

The gene calls are TRBV5-1 and TRBJ2-5; D possibly corresponds to TRBD1 (5 bases). Looked up from germline, CDR1 is SGHRS and CDR2 is YFSETQ. This CDR3 region has 15 residues. Trimming stripped 1 base from V and 2 bases from J, with 12 bases between. CDR3 coding DNA: TGCGCCAGCAGCTTGTTGGACACGGAGCAAGAGACCCAGTACTTC. Translation: CASSLLDTEQETQYF.

This chain's CDR3 is CASSLSPQGGRQPQHF. CDR3 DNA sequence: TGTGCCAGCAGTTTATCTCCCCAGGGAGGTCGTCAGCCCCAGCATTTT. The chain is built from TRBV27 and TRBJ1-5; TRBD1 is a possible D gene (5 bases). The CDR3 length is 16 residues. V dropped 0 bases and J dropped 6 bases, with 15 bases sitting between them. Germline V CDR1 and CDR2: MNHEY, SMNVEV (reference sequence).

The rearrangement joins TRBV5-1 to TRBJ2-3; 8 nucleotides agree with TRBD2. The V gene end was trimmed by 4 bases and the J gene end by 4 bases; junction bases not matched to a gene: 5. Germline V gene lookup returns CDR1 SGHRS and CDR2 YFSETQ. This CDR3 has 14 amino acids. The CDR3 DNA sequence: TGCGCCAGCAGCCCCGGGGGGGGGTCAGATACGCAGTATTTT. Encoded protein: CASSPGGGSDTQYF.

J is TRBJ2-3 and V is TRBV2; D uncertain. The germline V gene has CDR1 SNHLY and CDR2 FYNNEI. This CDR3 has 15 amino acids. Deletions cut 4 bases from V and 7 bases from J, with 18 bases between. The chain's CDR3 is CASSGRGPSIYTQYF. CDR3 in DNA: TGTGCCAGCAGTGGGCGTGGACCATCCATTTATACGCAGTATTTT.

The rearrangement joins TRBV5-1 to TRBJ2-4; D might be TRBD2 (6 bases). The germline V gene has CDR1 SGHRS and CDR2 YFSETQ. This CDR3 spans 16 amino acids. V lost 4 bases and J 4 bases, leaving 18 bases between the germline ends. The CDR3 DNA reads TGCGCCAGCAGCCCCACACCCGGGACTGGGAAAAACATTCAGTACTTC. It codes for CASSPTPGTGKNIQYF.

V gene TRBV19 combines with J gene TRBJ1-6; possibly TRBD1 for D (6 bases). Trimming stripped 3 bases from V and 10 bases from J, with 19 bases between. The CDR3 contains 16 residues. CDR1 LNHDA and CDR2 SQIVND come from the germline V gene (reference sequence). The CDR3: CASSIYRDGGGSPLHF. The CDR3 coding sequence is TGTGCCAGTAGTATCTACAGGGATGGGGGGGGATCACCCCTCCACTTT.

The V call is TRBV28, the J call TRBJ1-3; D is unresolved. Germline V gene sequence: CDR1 MDHEN, CDR2 SYDVKM. The CDR3 length is 14 residues. Trimming left V 6 bases short and J 0 bases short, with 9 bases between. For the CDR3, the DNA is TGTGCCAGCAGCACTATATCCTCTGGAAACACCATATATTTT. This gives the protein CASSTISSGNTIYF.

This clone was observed once. The rearrangement links TRBV6-5 to TRBJ2-1; the D gene is possibly TRBD2 (6 bases). The germline V gene has CDR1 MNHEY and CDR2 SVGAGI. V was pared by 5 bases and J by 2 bases, with 13 bases between. The CDR3 has 15 amino acids. This chain's CDR3 is CASSTRRGPYNEQFF. DNA for the CDR3: TGTGCCAGCAGTACGAGGCGGGGACCCTACAATGAGCAGTTCTTC.